The clone carrying this T cell receptor (beta chain) appeared a single time. The antigen remains unidentified. The data originate from a study of long-term antiretroviral therapy in people with HIV. Study findings and constraints: Despite increasing after ART, diversity remained lower than that of transplant donor controls.

Between the trimmed V and J ends, which lost 0 bases and 4 bases, there was a span of 19 bases. CDR1 is SGHDN and CDR2 is FVKESK in the germline V gene. CDR3 length: 17 residues. The immunoSEQ assay was v3.0, run at survey level. Some clones are missing from TCRdb's copy, which holds only in-frame ones; the method was immunoSEQ multiplex PCR. The repertoire consists of 25,000 to 35,000 clones, with around 97% occurring once and the leading ten covering around 3.2%. V and J are TRBV14 and TRBJ2-7; D is ambiguous. This receptor was taken from a young man with HIV. This specimen consisted of unsorted PBMCs, obtained 6.9 years after starting antiretroviral therapy. The CDR3: CASSQELLRFKSYEQYF. DNA of the CDR3: TGTGCCAGCAGCCAAGAACTGCTCCGTTTTAAATCATACGAGCAGTACTTC.